Presented here are 16 T cell receptor beta chains from one specimen sequenced in a study of blood T cell repertoires in COVID-19. The assay was immunoSEQ multiplex PCR, and TCRdb's table has in-frame clones only and misses some. The sample holds some 260,000 clones; 88% are singletons and the top ten take over 0.55%. Sequencing input: peripheral blood. Every receptor here comes from a human donor in a cohort sampled during active COVID-19.

The chain combines TRBV19 with TRBJ2-3, with D perhaps TRBD1 (5 bases). V was clipped by 7 bases and J by 0 bases, with 11 bases between them. CDR3 size: 14 residues. Germline lookup yields CDR1 LNHDA and CDR2 SQIVND (reference sequence). The CDR3 DNA reads as TGTGCCAGTAAGCGACAGATCAGCACAGATACGCAGTATTTT. Its protein is CASKRQISTDTQYF.

CDR3 DNA: TGCGCCAGCAGCGCCCGTCGGGAGAAGGTCGGGGAGCTGTTTTTT. The encoded protein is CASSARREKVGELFF. The V gene is TRBV5-1, the J gene TRBJ2-2, with D possibly being TRBD2 (6 bases). V was cut by 4 bases and J by 7 bases, with 17 bases left in between. Germline CDR1 reads SGHRS; CDR2 reads YFSETQ. The CDR3 covers 15 residues.

The genes are TRBV5-8 and TRBJ2-7; 8 bases are shared with TRBD2. CDR3 size: 13 residues. Germline V CDR1 and CDR2: SGHTS, YDEGEE. Germline trimming cut 5 bases from V and 1 base from J; bases unmatched to any gene: 2. Written as DNA, the CDR3 is TGTGCCAGCAGAAGCGGGAGTTCCTACGAGCAGTACTTC. This encodes CASRSGSSYEQYF.

This chain uses TRBV27 with TRBJ1-4; D unclear. V lost 1 base and J 10 bases, leaving 19 bases between the germline ends. CDR3 length: 16 amino acids. Germline V gives CDR1 MNHEY, CDR2 SMNVEV (reference sequence). This CDR3 reads CASSLLSEGRRGKLFF. In DNA form, the CDR3 reads TGTGCCAGCAGTTTATTGTCGGAGGGAAGGCGAGGAAAACTGTTTTTT.

The chain links TRBV9 to TRBJ2-7, with 7 nucleotides matching TRBD1. V trimming: 1 base; J trimming: 3 bases; junction bases outside the gene matches: 7. The CDR3 spans 15 residues. In germline, CDR1 is SGDLS, CDR2 YYNGEE. Here the CDR3 reads CASSVFGGTDYEQYF. CDR3 bases: TGTGCCAGCAGCGTATTCGGTGGGACAGACTACGAGCAGTACTTC.

The chain has TRBV7-9 and TRBJ1-4; D call uncertain. Trimming shortened V by 2 bases and J by 3 bases, and 16 bases separated the two germline ends. Germline V gene lookup returns CDR1 SEHNR and CDR2 FQNEAQ (reference sequence). The CDR3 loop spans 17 amino acids. The CDR3 protein is CASSLSSTVRANEKLFF. The CDR3, as DNA: TGTGCCAGCAGCTTATCTTCAACTGTCCGGGCTAATGAAAAACTGTTTTTT.

The chain employs TRBV6-2 or TRBV6-3 and TRBJ2-5; 11 bases map to TRBD2. The V gene end was trimmed by 4 bases and the J gene end by 5 bases; junction bases not matched to a gene: 15. CDR3 size: 18 residues. The germline V gene encodes CDR1 MNHEY and CDR2 SVGEGT. Here the CDR3 DNA reads TGTGCCAGCAGTTTACCGCTTGGACTAGCGGGCGTTGGGGAGACCCAGTACTTC. Protein: CASSLPLGLAGVGETQYF.

This chain joins TRBV6-5 and TRBJ1-2, with 9 bases fitting TRBD1. CDR1 and CDR2 (germline): MNHEY, SVGAGI. J was trimmed by 1 base and V by 8 bases; bases with no gene match: 5. The CDR3 contains 14 residues. CDR3 sequence reads: CASGGTGHNYGYTF. The CDR3 DNA reads as TGTGCCAGCGGGGGGACAGGGCATAACTATGGCTACACCTTC.

This chain links TRBV20-1 with TRBJ1-1; TRBD1 might be the D (6 bases). This CDR3 spans 11 amino acids. Trimming took off 1 base at V and 8 bases at J, with 8 bases between the two ends. Germline-derived CDR1 and CDR2 are DFQATT and SNEGSKA (reference sequence). CDR3 amino acids: CSARAGTEAFF. The CDR3 region has the DNA TGCAGTGCTAGAGCGGGGACAGAAGCTTTCTTT.

V usage is TRBV29-1 and J usage is TRBJ1-3; D perhaps matches TRBD1 (5 bases). Trimming pared 6 bases from V and 0 bases from J, leaving 18 bases between. CDR1 and CDR2 from the germline V gene are SQVTM and ANQGSEA. CDR3 size: 16 residues. CDR3 coding DNA: TGCAGCGTCGAACTCCCGCAGGGAATCTCTGGAAACACCATATATTTT. This gives the protein CSVELPQGISGNTIYF.

The V and J genes are TRBV6-5 and TRBJ2-7; 8 bases agree with TRBD1. V shed 10 bases, J shed 1 base, and the junction held 6 bases outside the gene matches. This CDR3 is 13 amino acids long. Germline V gives CDR1 MNHEY, CDR2 SVGAGI. CDR3 amino acids: CATVHRGSYEQYF. Here the CDR3 DNA reads TGTGCCACCGTCCACAGGGGGTCCTACGAGCAGTACTTC.

This clone was detected only a few times. The V gene is TRBV28, the J gene TRBJ1-2; D unclear. This CDR3 contains 12 residues. V was pared by 3 bases and J by 5 bases, with 7 bases between. CDR1 MDHEN and CDR2 SYDVKM come from the germline V gene. Here the CDR3 DNA reads TGTGCCAGCAGTTTGGCGGGGTATGGCTACACCTTC. This codes for CASSLAGYGYTF.

The V and J genes are TRBV10-3 and TRBJ2-3; TRBD2 matches at 7 bases. The germline gives CDR1 ENHRY, CDR2 SYGVKD. This CDR3 has 15 amino acids. Trimming removed 2 bases from V and 6 bases from J; junction bases left unmatched: 8. For the CDR3, the DNA is TGTGCCATCAGTGAGCCTAGGGACTATACGGATACGCAGTATTTT. Translating gives CAISEPRDYTDTQYF.

This rearrangement joins TRBV4-3 to TRBJ2-3; unclear D gene. Trimming left V 1 base short and J 4 bases short, with 15 bases between. CDR1 is LGHNA, CDR2 YSLEER, per germline. The CDR3 is made up of 16 amino acids. CDR3 sequence: CASSQAPPGAADTQYF. In nucleotides, the CDR3 is TGCGCCAGCAGCCAAGCCCCTCCCGGAGCAGCAGATACGCAGTATTTT.

This clone appeared once. The chain carries TRBV10-3 and TRBJ2-7, with TRBD1 identical over 7 bases. The CDR3 covers 15 residues. Per the germline V gene, CDR1 is ENHRY and CDR2 is SYGVKD. V was clipped by 5 bases and J by 2 bases; unmatched bases: 9. The CDR3: CAISRGTVGTYEQYF. Here the CDR3 DNA reads TGTGCCATCAGTAGAGGGACAGTGGGTACCTACGAGCAGTACTTC.

The rearrangement links TRBV25-1 to TRBJ1-1; 9 nucleotides agree with TRBD1. The V and J ends lost 6 bases and 5 bases, in that order; junction bases with no gene match: 10. Germline V gene lookup returns CDR1 MGHDK and CDR2 SYGVNS. CDR3 length: 15 residues. The CDR3 bases are TGTGCCAGCAGAAATACAGGGGGCGGTTGGACTGAAGCTTTCTTT. Amino acids: CASRNTGGGWTEAFF.